This TCR beta chain was found in a study of T-cell reconstitution after alpha-beta-depleted transplantation in children. Preparing the TCRbeta library involved the use of unique molecular identifiers. In TCRdb, the PCR reads were re-called with MiXCR into one record per CDR3 protein. The table shows some 400,000 distinct CDR3 sequences, with roughly 21% occurring only once. This CDR3 region has 14 residues. In germline, CDR1 is MDHEN, CDR2 SYDVKM. V lost 7 bases, J lost 4 bases, and 15 bases lay in between. The rearrangement links TRBV28 to TRBJ2-3, with D possibly being TRBD1 (5 bases). This receptor was identified in a human donor who donated a stem cell graft to a child with acute myeloid leukemia. Sequenced material: PBMCs from the stem cell graft donor, taken from the stem cell graft. The CDR3 region has the DNA TGTGCCAGCATCCAGGTGGGGCTCTCAGATACGCAGTATTTT. It yields the protein CASIQVGLSDTQYF.